This T cell receptor beta chain was found in a study of T cells in women clearing cervical HPV infection (dated by TCRdb to 2017 to 2018). The study in broad terms: Cases were about two dozen women with histologically confirmed HPV16-related CIN3 or worse, including 2 invasive cancers. Cases had a median age of roughly 35 years compared with 38 for controls, and baseline characteristics showed no significant differences between the groups. The parent cohort enrolled about 10,000 women aged 18 or older in Guanacaste, Costa Rica, in about 1993 to 1995 and followed the women for seven years. Five blinded duplicates per group were added as quality controls, giving about 60 samples: about 50 participants and around ten replicates. Blood from cases was collected at the visit where the lesion was first found, while blood from controls was collected once the infection could no longer be detected. An exploratory proof-of-principle case-control study, nested within the Guanacaste HPV Natural History Study in Costa Rica, was conducted to compare TCR repertoires across cervical HPV16 outcomes. Because only a few women had HLA typing data, the possibility that HLA type acted as a confounder could not be ruled out. The 20 to 25 controls were women who cleared a single incident HPV16 infection within 12 months without developing precancer or cancer. Among cases, blood sampling came a median of approximately 150 days after lesion detection, with an interquartile range of roughly 85 to 230 days. Cases and controls were matched on year of sample collection and on age within five years. General conclusions and limits of the study: Cases had lower TRBV6-7 relative abundance than controls (around 0.11% versus 0.15%; Bonferroni P = 0.0008). TCR repertoire richness was significantly higher in CIN3+ cases than in controls across sequencing depths, while evenness did not differ. Random forest classifiers that combined richness and V gene abundances separated cases from controls with an estimated AUC of around 0.8. The cross-sectional design could not show whether associations preceded infection or resulted from it; effector/memory subsets and HPV-specific T cells were not isolated. T-cell numbers per sample were unknown, so richness differences could reflect varying T-cell content rather than repertoire biology.

Every participant had a single incident cervical HPV16 infection, and women with prevalent HPV16 infections were excluded. Cervical HPV DNA was detected with MY09/MY11 PCR, and genotyping was done by dot-blot hybridization. Around 15 mL of heparinized blood were centrifuged, and the buffy coat was split into aliquots, frozen at -30 degrees C, and then kept at -80 degrees C. QIAGEN kits were used to extract genomic DNA from the buffy coat specimens. TCR beta CDR3 regions were amplified by multiplex PCR using the immunoSEQ assay from an average of roughly 1,100 ng genomic DNA per sample. To correct primer bias, the assay used a complete synthetic TCR repertoire to set an amplification baseline. Amplicons were sequenced on the Illumina platform. In the source study's methods: Error correction of the sequences involved clustering with frequency ratios plus a modified nearest-neighbor algorithm, after which the sequences were analyzed in the immunoSEQ Analyzer using IMGT gene definitions. At each rarefaction depth, TCR richness and evenness were averaged across 20 rarefaction repeats, and samples with fewer sequences than that depth were excluded. Wilcoxon rank sum tests with FDR correction were used to compare V, D and J gene relative abundances between the groups. For the blinded duplicates, the intraclass correlation was 90% to 97% for TCR richness and averaged roughly 75% across about 66 gene segments. TCRdb mirrors the immuneACCESS table, restricted to in-frame sequences. Some clones are absent from its copies; in checked studies, under half trace to an unresolved V gene, and the reason for the others is unknown. The D gene and trimming were derived from the DNA, and the V and J assignments and clone size from that table. The sample's clone listing holds 40,000 to 55,000 clones. The top ten hold 1.2% of the sample.

CDR1 and CDR2 (SGHRS, YFSETQ) derive from the germline V gene. Trimming leaves V shorter by 0 bases and J shorter by 1 base, with the junction holding 5 bases beyond the gene matches. The CDR3 numbers 16 residues from cysteine through phenylalanine. The 39 bases shown cover part of the CDR3, and their frame starts at base 1. Of note for this clone: Its antigen is currently not known. The read gets to within 3 residues of the CDR3 end, and the germline J gene fills in the rest.

The TCR comes from a woman between 18 and 69 years old with a cervical HPV16 infection that either progressed to CIN3+ or cleared (not recorded which). The source material was blood buffy coat. In this chain, TRBV5-1 is recombined with TRBJ2-5, and 8 junction bases match TRBD1. Incomplete CDR3 DNA: TGCGCCAGCAGCTTGGTGGACAGGGTTGTCCAAGAGACC. This translates into CASSLVDRVVQET. The whole CDR3 protein is CASSLVDRVVQETQYF. The full variable domain, completed from the reference TRBV5-1 and TRBJ2-5 proteins outside the CDR3, reads KAGVTQTPRYLIKTRGQQVTLSCSPISGHRSVSWYQQTPGQGLQFLFEYFSETQRNKGNFPGRFSGRQFSNSRSEMNVSTLELGDSALYLCASSLVDRVVQETQYFGPGTRLLVL.